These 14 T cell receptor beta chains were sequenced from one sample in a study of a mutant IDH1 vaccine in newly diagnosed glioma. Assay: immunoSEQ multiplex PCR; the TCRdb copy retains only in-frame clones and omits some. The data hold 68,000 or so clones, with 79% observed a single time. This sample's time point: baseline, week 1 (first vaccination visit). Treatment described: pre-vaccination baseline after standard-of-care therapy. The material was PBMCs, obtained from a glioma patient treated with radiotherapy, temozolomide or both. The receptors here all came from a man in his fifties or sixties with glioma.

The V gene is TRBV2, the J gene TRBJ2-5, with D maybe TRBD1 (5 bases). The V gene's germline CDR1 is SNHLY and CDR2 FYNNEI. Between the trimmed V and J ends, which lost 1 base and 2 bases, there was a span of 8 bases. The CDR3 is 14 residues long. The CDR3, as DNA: TGTGCCAGCAGTGAAGGACAGATACAAGAGACCCAGTACTTC. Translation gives CASSEGQIQETQYF.

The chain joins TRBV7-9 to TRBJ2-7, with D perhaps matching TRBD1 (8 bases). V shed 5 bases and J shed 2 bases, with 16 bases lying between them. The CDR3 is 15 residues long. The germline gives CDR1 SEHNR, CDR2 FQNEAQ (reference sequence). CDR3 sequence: CASSQGASGAYEQYF. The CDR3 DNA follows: TGTGCCAGCAGCCAGGGGGCTAGCGGCGCCTACGAGCAGTACTTC.

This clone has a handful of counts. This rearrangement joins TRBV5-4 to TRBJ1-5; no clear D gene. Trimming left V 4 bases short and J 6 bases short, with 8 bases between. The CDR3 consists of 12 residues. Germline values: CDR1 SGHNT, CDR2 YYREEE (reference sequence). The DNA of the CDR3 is TGTGCCAGCAGCACCCCCGGTCAGCCCCAGCATTTT. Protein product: CASSTPGQPQHF.

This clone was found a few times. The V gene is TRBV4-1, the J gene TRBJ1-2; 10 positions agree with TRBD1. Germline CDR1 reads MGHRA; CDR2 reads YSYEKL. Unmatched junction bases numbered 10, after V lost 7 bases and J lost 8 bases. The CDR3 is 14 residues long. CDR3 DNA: TGCGCCAGCACCCCCAGGACAGGGGGTCAAGGCTACACCTTC. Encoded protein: CASTPRTGGQGYTF.

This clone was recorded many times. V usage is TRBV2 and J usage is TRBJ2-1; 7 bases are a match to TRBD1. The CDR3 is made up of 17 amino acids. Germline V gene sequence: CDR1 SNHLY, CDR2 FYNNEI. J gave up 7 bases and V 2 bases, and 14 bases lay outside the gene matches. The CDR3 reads CASSESWDRTFRNEQFF. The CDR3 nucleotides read TGTGCCAGCAGTGAATCCTGGGACAGAACCTTTCGGAATGAGCAGTTCTTC.

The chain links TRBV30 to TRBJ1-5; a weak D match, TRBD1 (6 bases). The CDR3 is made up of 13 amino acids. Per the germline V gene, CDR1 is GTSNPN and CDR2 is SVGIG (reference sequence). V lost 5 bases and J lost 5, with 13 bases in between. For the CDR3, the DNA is TGTGCCTGGGCAAAGGGGGGGGATCAGCCCCAGCATTTT. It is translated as CAWAKGGDQPQHF.

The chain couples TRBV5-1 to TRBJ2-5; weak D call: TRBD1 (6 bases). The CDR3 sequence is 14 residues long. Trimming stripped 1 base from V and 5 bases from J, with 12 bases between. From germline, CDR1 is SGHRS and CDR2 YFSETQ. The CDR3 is CASSLIQGPETQYF. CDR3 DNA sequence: TGCGCCAGCAGCTTGATTCAGGGGCCCGAGACCCAGTACTTC.

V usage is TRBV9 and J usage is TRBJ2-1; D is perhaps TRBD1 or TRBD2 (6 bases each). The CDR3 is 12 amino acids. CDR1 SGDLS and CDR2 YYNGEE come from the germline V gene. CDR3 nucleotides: TGTGCGGGGGGCAGGACCTACAATGAGCAGTTCTTC. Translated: CAGGRTYNEQFF.

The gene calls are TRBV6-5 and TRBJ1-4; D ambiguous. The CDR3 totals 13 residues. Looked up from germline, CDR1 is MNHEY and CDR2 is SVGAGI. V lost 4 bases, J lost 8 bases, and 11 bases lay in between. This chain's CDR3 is CASSFSGREKLFF. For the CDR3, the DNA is TGTGCCAGCAGTTTTAGCGGACGCGAAAAACTGTTTTTT.

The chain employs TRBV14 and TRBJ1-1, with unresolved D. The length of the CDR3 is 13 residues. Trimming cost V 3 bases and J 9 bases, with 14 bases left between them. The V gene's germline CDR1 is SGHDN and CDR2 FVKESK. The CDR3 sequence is CASSQARLGKAFF. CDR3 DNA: TGTGCCAGCAGCCAGGCCCGCCTGGGAAAAGCTTTCTTT.

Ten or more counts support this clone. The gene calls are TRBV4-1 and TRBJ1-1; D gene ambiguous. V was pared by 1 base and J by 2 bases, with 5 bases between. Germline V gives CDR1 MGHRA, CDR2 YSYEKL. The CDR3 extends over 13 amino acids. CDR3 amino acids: CASSQGANTEAFF. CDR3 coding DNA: TGCGCCAGCAGCCAAGGGGCCAACACTGAAGCTTTCTTT.

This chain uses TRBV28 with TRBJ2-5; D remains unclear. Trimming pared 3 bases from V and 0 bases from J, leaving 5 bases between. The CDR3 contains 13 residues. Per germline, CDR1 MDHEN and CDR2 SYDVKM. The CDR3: CASSFVNQETQYF. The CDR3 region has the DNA TGTGCCAGCAGTTTTGTAAACCAAGAGACCCAGTACTTC.

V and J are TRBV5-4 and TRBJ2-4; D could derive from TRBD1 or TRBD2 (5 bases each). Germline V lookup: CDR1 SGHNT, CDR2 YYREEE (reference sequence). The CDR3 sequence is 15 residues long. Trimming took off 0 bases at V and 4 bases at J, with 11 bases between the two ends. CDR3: CASSLEGRRKNIQYF. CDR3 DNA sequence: TGTGCCAGCAGCTTGGAGGGACGCAGGAAAAACATTCAGTACTTC.

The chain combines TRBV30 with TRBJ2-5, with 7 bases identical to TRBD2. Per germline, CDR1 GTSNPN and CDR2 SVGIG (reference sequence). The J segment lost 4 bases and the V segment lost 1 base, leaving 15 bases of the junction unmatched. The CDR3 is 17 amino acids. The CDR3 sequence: CAWSGGLTLGGGETQYF. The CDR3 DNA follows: TGTGCCTGGAGTGGGGGCCTGACTTTGGGGGGGGGAGAGACCCAGTACTTC. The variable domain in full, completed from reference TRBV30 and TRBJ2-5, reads SQTIHQWPATLVQPVGSPLSLECTVEGTSNPNLYWYRQAAGRGLQLLFYSVGIGQISSEVPQNLSASRPQDRQFILSSKKLLLSDSGFYLCAWSGGLTLGGGETQYFGPGTRLLVL.